A single sample gave rise to the 22 T cell receptor beta chains below, sequenced in a study of T cells in Graves' hyperthyroidism and ophthalmopathy. RNA transcripts provided the source from which TCR beta CDR3 regions were amplified. RT-PCR in the first round (using the HTBI primer set) targeted the TCR CDR3. TCRdb re-derived calls from the multiplex PCR reads in MiXCR, one entry per CDR3 protein. Here the sample spans 250,000 to 300,000 distinct CDR3 sequences, roughly a fifth being singletons. The sample consisted of blood. Every receptor here comes from a man aged 50 to 59 with Graves' ophthalmopathy.

This clonotype was seen a handful of times. V gene TRBV5-1 combines with J gene TRBJ2-3; TRBD1 aligns across 8 bases. CDR1 is SGHRS, CDR2 YFSETQ, per germline. J lost 3 bases, V lost 3 bases, and 6 bases had no gene match. The CDR3 has 15 residues. The CDR3 spells CASSSGQGITDTQYF. The CDR3, as DNA: TGCGCCAGCAGCTCCGGACAGGGTATAACAGATACGCAGTATTTT. Complete variable domain (other parts from reference TRBV5-1 and TRBJ2-3): KAGVTQTPRYLIKTRGQQVTLSCSPISGHRSVSWYQQTPGQGLQFLFEYFSETQRNKGNFPGRFSGRQFSNSRSEMNVSTLELGDSALYLCASSSGQGITDTQYFGPGTRLTVL.

This clonotype was detected ten times or more. This sequence joins TRBV5-1 and TRBJ1-4; no clear D gene. Per germline, CDR1 SGHRS and CDR2 YFSETQ. Trimming shortened V by 0 bases and J by 0 bases, and 9 bases separated the two germline ends. CDR3 length: 16 residues. CDR3 nucleotides: TGCGCCAGCAGCTTGGAGGCTGCTGCAACTAATGAAAAACTGTTTTTT. Translation gives CASSLEAAATNEKLFF.

This chain joins TRBV6-1 and TRBJ2-2; 7 nucleotides match TRBD1. The germline CDR1 and CDR2 sequences are MNHNS and SASEGT. The V segment lost 4 bases and the J segment 7 bases; nucleotides outside the gene matches: 18. CDR3 length equals 18 residues. The CDR3 is CASSGLRQGRFRHGELFF. CDR3 bases: TGTGCCAGCAGTGGCCTAAGACAGGGAAGGTTTAGGCACGGGGAGCTGTTTTTT.

This clonotype was counted only a few times. This chain uses TRBV5-1 with TRBJ2-7; possibly TRBD1 for D (6 bases). The CDR3 totals 13 residues. Germline V gives CDR1 SGHRS, CDR2 YFSETQ. The V end was cut by 4 bases, the J end by 3 bases, with 11 bases between. The CDR3 nucleotides read TGCGCCAGCAGCGCCTGGACAGTCTACGAGCAGTACTTC. It yields the protein CASSAWTVYEQYF.

This clonotype was counted many times. The chain joins TRBV7-2 to TRBJ2-2; 7 bases are a match to TRBD1. CDR3 length equals 14 residues. Trimming removed 5 bases from V and 4 bases from J; junction bases left unmatched: 4. The germline gives CDR1 SGHTA, CDR2 FQGNSA. CDR3: CASSAHRGTGELFF. The CDR3 bases are TGTGCCAGCAGCGCCCACAGGGGCACCGGGGAGCTGTTTTTT.

In this sample, this clonotype turned up many times. The genes are TRBV3-1 and TRBJ1-1; D unresolved. In germline, CDR1 is LGHDT, CDR2 YNNKEL (reference sequence). The CDR3 has 14 amino acids. The V end was cut by 4 bases, the J end by 8 bases, with 17 bases between. In DNA, the CDR3 is TGTGCCAGCAGCCCTACCGACGGTGGGGAAGAAGCTTTCTTT. This translates into CASSPTDGGEEAFF.

This clonotype was counted many times. The gene calls are TRBV20-1 and TRBJ2-2, with 10 bases fitting TRBD2. J lost 3 bases, V lost 3 bases, and 10 bases had no gene match. CDR1 is DFQATT and CDR2 is SNEGSKA in the germline V gene (reference sequence). The CDR3 sequence is 17 residues long. Here the CDR3 reads CSASGALAGEDTGELFF. CDR3 bases: TGCAGTGCTAGTGGTGCGCTAGCGGGAGAGGACACCGGGGAGCTGTTTTTT.

This clonotype was observed many times. The J gene is TRBJ2-7, the V gene TRBV2; TRBD2 might be the D (5 bases). Germline lookup yields CDR1 SNHLY and CDR2 FYNNEI. This CDR3 contains 14 residues. V was trimmed by 6 bases and J by 2 bases, leaving 14 bases between them. CDR3 in amino acids: CASRGLDWTYEQYF. CDR3 nucleotide sequence: TGTGCCAGCAGGGGCCTGGACTGGACCTACGAGCAGTACTTC.

V usage is TRBV5-1 and J usage is TRBJ2-7; D may match TRBD1 or TRBD2 (5 bases each). The CDR3 consists of 12 residues. Germline V gene sequence: CDR1 SGHRS, CDR2 YFSETQ. V was cut by 0 bases and J by 5 bases, with 6 bases left in between. Here the CDR3 reads CASSLVGDEQYF. The CDR3 DNA reads TGCGCCAGCAGCTTGGTGGGGGACGAGCAGTACTTC.

This clonotype was found many times. The V call is TRBV20-1, the J call TRBJ2-7; 9 bases map to TRBD2. V dropped 0 bases and J dropped 5; count of bases not matched to a gene: 11. The CDR3 is 16 amino acids. The germline V gene has CDR1 DFQATT and CDR2 SNEGSKA (reference sequence). CDR3 loop: CSARDPVAGVGNEQYF. CDR3 bases: TGCAGTGCTAGAGATCCGGTAGCGGGAGTAGGGAACGAGCAGTACTTC.

The table lists this clonotype with a few counts. The chain employs TRBV14 and TRBJ2-6; 7 nucleotides line up with TRBD1. V lost 4 bases, J lost 0 bases, and 6 bases stayed unmatched. The CDR3 consists of 17 residues. The V gene's germline CDR1 is SGHDN and CDR2 FVKESK. CDR3 region: CASSREAGGSGANVLTF. In nucleotides, the CDR3 is TGTGCCAGCAGCCGAGAGGCAGGGGGCTCTGGGGCCAACGTCCTGACTTTC.

In its sample, this clonotype was seen a few times. The chain employs TRBV5-4 and TRBJ2-2; D ambiguous. This CDR3 has 13 residues. Germline lookup yields CDR1 SGHNT and CDR2 YYREEE (reference sequence). V gave up 0 bases and J gave up 6 bases, with 6 bases separating them. CDR3 sequence (DNA): TGTGCCAGCAGCTTGGATGTTCCCGGGGAGCTGTTTTTT. The encoded protein is CASSLDVPGELFF.

This clonotype came up a few times. The rearrangement uses TRBV5-1 and TRBJ1-5; no definite D call. The ends were cut back, 0 bases at V and 4 bases at J, with 8 bases in the middle. The CDR3 totals 14 residues. Germline V gene sequence: CDR1 SGHRS, CDR2 YFSETQ. The CDR3 is CASSLDSGNQPQHF. DNA of the CDR3: TGCGCCAGCAGCTTGGATTCCGGGAATCAGCCCCAGCATTTT.

The sample holds a few counts of this clonotype. Sequence at one end of the junction differs from germline and may be a read error. The V and J genes are TRBV6-1 and TRBJ2-7; perhaps TRBD2 as D (6 bases). Germline loops: CDR1 MNHNS, CDR2 SASEGT. This CDR3 spans 13 amino acids. CDR3 bases: TGTGCCAGCAGTTCCTGGGACTCCTACAAGCAGTACTTC. This sequence encodes CASSSWDSYKQYF.

This clonotype has at least ten counts. The rearrangement joins TRBV28 to TRBJ2-7, with D possibly being TRBD2 (6 bases). CDR3 length: 16 residues. V lost 8 bases and J 2 bases, leaving 22 bases between the germline ends. Germline lookup yields CDR1 MDHEN and CDR2 SYDVKM. CDR3 amino acids: CASENRDSSSPYEQYF. The CDR3 DNA is TGTGCCAGCGAGAACCGGGACTCCTCAAGCCCCTACGAGCAGTACTTC.

This clonotype was seen repeatedly, ten times or more. V is TRBV6-2 or TRBV6-3 and J is TRBJ1-5; 8 bases fit TRBD1. The J segment lost 2 bases and the V segment lost 4 bases, leaving 4 bases of the junction unmatched. CDR1 and CDR2 (germline): MNHEY, SVGEGT. This CDR3 is built from 15 residues. The CDR3 coding sequence is TGTGCCAGCAGTTCCGAGACAGGGGGCAATCAGCCCCAGCATTTT. Translating it yields CASSSETGGNQPQHF.

This clonotype showed up many times. This may stem from a read error, because a much larger clone lies one nucleotide away. J is TRBJ2-3 and V is TRBV20-1, with 12 bases lining up with TRBD2. The CDR3 is 17 residues long. V shed 4 bases and J 0 bases; nucleotides not matched to a gene: 8. CDR1 and CDR2 from the germline V gene are DFQATT and SNEGSKA (reference sequence). The CDR3 DNA reads as TGCAGTGCTACAAGGGCTAGCGGGAGGGGGAGCACAGATACGCAGTATTTT. Its protein product is CSATRASGRGSTDTQYF.

This clonotype appeared many times. The chain couples TRBV20-1 to TRBJ2-5, with 11 bases lining up with TRBD2. CDR3 length: 15 residues. The junction had 6 bases not matched to a gene; V was cut back by 2 bases and J by 4 bases. Germline lookup yields CDR1 DFQATT and CDR2 SNEGSKA (reference sequence). This chain's CDR3 is CSARHPGTSGETQYF. The CDR3 DNA sequence: TGCAGTGCTAGACATCCCGGGACTAGCGGAGAGACCCAGTACTTC.

This clonotype was seen ten or more times. The rearrangement uses TRBV28 and TRBJ2-1; 8 nucleotides align to TRBD1. In germline, CDR1 is MDHEN, CDR2 SYDVKM. The ends lost 7 bases at V and 6 bases at J; junction bases unmatched: 8. This CDR3 comprises 14 residues. In DNA form, the CDR3 reads TGTGCCAGCACCGGACAGGGTCTGGGCAATGAGCAGTTCTTC. Protein sequence: CASTGQGLGNEQFF.

V and J are TRBV7-9 and TRBJ2-3, with D possibly TRBD1 on 6 matching bases. CDR1 is SEHNR, CDR2 FQNEAQ, per germline (reference sequence). This CDR3 contains 16 residues. V was trimmed by 2 bases and J by 2 bases, leaving 14 bases between them. The CDR3 sequence: CASSLSSGHITDTQYF. The DNA for the CDR3 is TGTGCCAGCAGCTTATCCTCGGGACATATCACAGATACGCAGTATTTT.

This clonotype has more than one count but fewer than ten. This chain joins TRBV9 and TRBJ2-1, with 11 bases identical to TRBD2. Germline V gives CDR1 SGDLS, CDR2 YYNGEE. CDR3 length: 17 amino acids. With V trimmed by 0 bases and J by 9 bases, 11 bases remained unmatched. In nucleotides, the CDR3 is TGTGCCAGCAGCGTAGAGACTAGCGGGAAAGTTTTAGGTGAGCAGTTCTTC. It encodes CASSVETSGKVLGEQFF.

The V gene is TRBV20-1, the J gene TRBJ2-7, with 7 positions matching TRBD1. CDR3 length: 13 residues. Losses at the gene ends were 5 bases for V and 3 bases for J; bases not matched to a gene: 7. Germline CDR1 and CDR2: DFQATT and SNEGSKA (reference sequence). CDR3 in amino acids: CSAGTGTDYEQYF. Here the CDR3 DNA reads TGCAGTGCTGGAACCGGGACAGACTACGAGCAGTACTTC.